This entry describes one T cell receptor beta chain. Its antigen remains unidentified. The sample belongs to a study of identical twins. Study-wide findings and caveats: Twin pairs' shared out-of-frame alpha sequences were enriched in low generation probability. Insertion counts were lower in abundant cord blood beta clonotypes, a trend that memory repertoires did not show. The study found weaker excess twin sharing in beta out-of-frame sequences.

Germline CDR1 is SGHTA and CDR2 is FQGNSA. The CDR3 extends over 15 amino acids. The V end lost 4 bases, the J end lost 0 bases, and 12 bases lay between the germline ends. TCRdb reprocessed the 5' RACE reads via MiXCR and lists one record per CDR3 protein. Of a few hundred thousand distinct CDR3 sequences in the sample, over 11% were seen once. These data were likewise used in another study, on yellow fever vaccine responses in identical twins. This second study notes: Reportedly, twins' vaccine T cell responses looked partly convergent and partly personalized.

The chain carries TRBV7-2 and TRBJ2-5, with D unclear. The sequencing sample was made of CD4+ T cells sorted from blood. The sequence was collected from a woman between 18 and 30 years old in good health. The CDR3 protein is CASSSHGSNQETQYF. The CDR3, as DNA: TGTGCCAGCAGCTCCCATGGATCCAACCAAGAGACCCAGTACTTC.